This entry lists 32 T cell receptor beta chains sequenced from one sample in a study of post-analysis software for immune sequencing data (dated by TCRdb to 2013 to 2016). Findings and caveats that apply to the study as a whole: Significantly higher frequencies in patients than in controls were found for roughly 5 TRBV segments, including TRBV5-6, TRBV5-1 and TRBV20-1.

For these receptors, no antigen is known. The library was generated by PCR. Sequencing was performed on an Illumina HiSeq 2500. To reduce PCR and sequencing biases, unique molecular identifiers were built into the TCR beta cDNA libraries. The public reads were reprocessed in TCRdb via fastp at Q25 and MiXCR, keeping in-frame beta chains. Rows merge per CDR3 protein into single entries with the most common DNA and genes. This sample is represented by approximately 400,000 distinct CDR3 sequences; 30% to 45% of them were singletons. The ten largest clones capture 10% to 15% of the sample. The sequencing input was blood. Receptor source: a girl between 5 and 17 years old with multiple sclerosis.

For the CDR3, the DNA is TGTGCCAGCAGTTACAGGGGGTACGAGCAGTACTTC. It yields the protein CASSYRGYEQYF. The genes are TRBV28 and TRBJ2-7; TRBD1 agrees at 8 bases. The CDR3 extends over 12 amino acids. The ends lost 4 bases at V and 4 bases at J; junction bases unmatched: 0. Germline assignment: CDR1 MDHEN and CDR2 SYDVKM.

This CDR3 is CSPDPATYEQYF. CDR3 DNA: TGCAGCCCCGACCCAGCTACCTACGAGCAGTACTTC. The chain joins TRBV29-1 to TRBJ2-7; D not resolved. The germline V gene has CDR1 SQVTM and CDR2 ANQGSEA. The CDR3 has 12 residues. V lost 8 bases and J lost 2, with 13 bases in between.

This clonotype has more than one count but fewer than ten. V gene TRBV20-1 combines with J gene TRBJ1-2; D unresolved. The CDR3 sequence is 17 residues long. Germline V CDR1 and CDR2: DFQATT, SNEGSKA (reference sequence). Trimming pared 5 bases from V and 0 bases from J, leaving 22 bases between. CDR3 sequence reads: CSAYNNGRTGSNYGYTF. The CDR3, as DNA: TGCAGTGCTTATAACAACGGACGTACGGGGTCTAACTATGGCTACACCTTC.

The table lists this clonotype with a few counts. This chain connects TRBV5-1 to TRBJ1-5; unclear D gene. The CDR3 is 14 residues long. Germline CDR1 reads SGHRS; CDR2 reads YFSETQ. Deletions cut 4 bases from V and 2 bases from J, with 10 bases between. The CDR3 region is CASSQYGGNQPQHF. CDR3 coding DNA: TGCGCCAGCAGCCAGTATGGGGGCAATCAGCCCCAGCATTTT. Complete variable domain (other parts from reference TRBV5-1 and TRBJ1-5): KAGVTQTPRYLIKTRGQQVTLSCSPISGHRSVSWYQQTPGQGLQFLFEYFSETQRNKGNFPGRFSGRQFSNSRSEMNVSTLELGDSALYLCASSQYGGNQPQHFGDGTRLSIL.

The CDR3 DNA reads as TGTGCCAGCAGGCGTACTAGCGGGGCTAACTACGAGCAGTACTTC. As protein: CASRRTSGANYEQYF. The chain has TRBV6-2 or TRBV6-3 and TRBJ2-7; 10 bases map to TRBD2. Per the germline V gene, CDR1 is MNHEY and CDR2 is SVGEGT. V lost 6 bases, J lost 3 bases, and 8 bases stayed unmatched. The CDR3 length is 15 residues.

J is TRBJ1-4 and V is TRBV9; D possibly corresponds to TRBD1 (6 bases). V dropped 4 bases and J dropped 3 bases, with 13 bases sitting between them. Germline V lookup: CDR1 SGDLS, CDR2 YYNGEE. This CDR3 has 15 amino acids. DNA of the CDR3: TGTGCCAGCAGCACCCGGGACAACCCTAATGAAAAACTGTTTTTT. This encodes CASSTRDNPNEKLFF.

Only a few counts were recorded for this clonotype. This chain links TRBV6-5 with TRBJ1-6, with D tentatively TRBD1 (5 bases). The germline gives CDR1 MNHEY, CDR2 SVGAGI. Trimming removed 6 bases at V and 10 bases at J, with 19 bases between. This CDR3 spans 15 amino acids. The CDR3 loop is CASRPTQGVGSPLHF. In DNA, the CDR3 is TGTGCCAGCAGACCTACTCAGGGAGTGGGATCACCCCTCCACTTT.

This rearrangement joins TRBV4-2 to TRBJ2-7, with 9 bases matching TRBD2. Trimming took 3 bases from V and 0 from J; bases not matched to a gene: 3. Germline V gene sequence: CDR1 LGHNA, CDR2 YNFKEQ. This CDR3 has 15 residues. CDR3 coding DNA: TGTGCCAGCAGCCAGGCTAGCGGGACCTCCTACGAGCAGTACTTC. Its protein product is CASSQASGTSYEQYF.

This clonotype was found a few times. The V call is TRBV20-1, the J call TRBJ2-5; 11 nucleotides match TRBD2. In germline, CDR1 is DFQATT, CDR2 SNEGSKA (reference sequence). The CDR3 has 14 residues. J gave up 4 bases and V 5 bases, and 6 bases lay outside the gene matches. CDR3 residues: CSAVSGGARETQYF. As DNA, the CDR3 is TGCAGTGCTGTTAGCGGGGGGGCCCGAGAGACCCAGTACTTC.

V and J are TRBV5-1 and TRBJ2-7, with 7 positions matching TRBD2. V was pared by 5 bases and J by 2 bases, with 10 bases of the junction left unmatched. This CDR3 comprises 15 residues. In germline, CDR1 is SGHRS, CDR2 YFSETQ. The CDR3 region is CASRAPDRGAYEQYF. In DNA form, the CDR3 reads TGCGCCAGCAGAGCCCCCGACCGGGGGGCCTACGAGCAGTACTTC.

This clonotype was found a few times. The rearrangement joins TRBV12-3 or TRBV12-4 to TRBJ1-1, with TRBD1 as a possible D gene (6 bases). The CDR3 runs to 14 residues. The germline V and J ends were trimmed by 4 bases and 3 bases, with 12 bases remaining between them. The CDR3 nucleotides read TGTGCCAGCAGTTCAGGGGCTGGGGACACTGAAGCTTTCTTT. Its translation: CASSSGAGDTEAFF.

This clonotype was seen a handful of times. CDR3: CAISESDALRTQYF. DNA for the CDR3: TGTGCCATCAGTGAGTCGGACGCCCTTAGGACCCAGTACTTC. This sequence joins TRBV10-3 and TRBJ2-5, with unresolved D. With 0 bases removed from V and 7 bases from J, the gap between germline ends came to 12 bases. In germline, CDR1 is ENHRY, CDR2 SYGVKD. The CDR3 covers 14 residues.

In this sample, this clonotype turned up once. This rearrangement joins TRBV6-2 or TRBV6-3 to TRBJ1-2; D is unresolved. The V gene lost 6 bases and the J gene lost 0 bases, with 17 bases spanning the gap. This CDR3 has 16 residues. The germline V gene encodes CDR1 MNHEY and CDR2 SVGEGT. The CDR3 protein is CASSPKRARPNYGYTF. The CDR3 region has the DNA TGTGCCAGCAGCCCAAAGCGTGCCAGGCCTAACTATGGCTACACCTTC.

This clonotype was found a few times. This sequence joins TRBV6-1 and TRBJ1-5, with D tentatively TRBD1 (6 bases). Germline V gives CDR1 MNHNS, CDR2 SASEGT. V shed 8 bases and J shed 9 bases, with 14 bases lying between them. This CDR3 region has 12 residues. The CDR3 nucleotides are TGTGCCAGCGCGGACAGCCCTAGGCCCCAGCATTTT. It codes for CASADSPRPQHF.

The chain joins TRBV6-5 to TRBJ2-1, with D perhaps assigned TRBD1 or TRBD2 (5 bases each). This CDR3 region has 14 residues. The germline gives CDR1 MNHEY, CDR2 SVGAGI. Trimming shortened V by 0 bases and J by 5 bases, and 8 bases separated the two germline ends. CDR3 sequence reads: CASSYSMGDNEQFF. The CDR3 DNA reads TGTGCCAGCAGTTACTCGATGGGGGACAATGAGCAGTTCTTC.

In this sample, this clonotype turned up a few times. The V call is TRBV5-1, the J call TRBJ1-2; D is ambiguous. CDR1 is SGHRS and CDR2 is YFSETQ in the germline V gene. This CDR3 contains 15 residues. V shed 3 bases and J shed 8 bases, with 20 bases lying between them. The CDR3 coding sequence is TGCGCCAGCAGCTCGTATGACCGGCGGATGGGAGGCTACACCTTC. Translation gives CASSSYDRRMGGYTF. Drawing the rest from reference TRBV5-1 and TRBJ1-2, the complete variable domain is KAGVTQTPRYLIKTRGQQVTLSCSPISGHRSVSWYQQTPGQGLQFLFEYFSETQRNKGNFPGRFSGRQFSNSRSEMNVSTLELGDSALYLCASSSYDRRMGGYTFGSGTRLTVV.

The genes are TRBV4-3 and TRBJ2-1, with TRBD2 matching 8 bases. The germline gives CDR1 LGHNA, CDR2 YSLEER. With 4 bases clipped from V and 6 bases from J, the junction kept 5 bases outside the gene matches. This CDR3 spans 14 amino acids. As DNA, the CDR3 is TGCGCCAGCAGCCCTCGCCGGGAGGGCAATGAGCAGTTCTTC. Protein product: CASSPRREGNEQFF.

This clonotype was counted only a few times. The chain uses TRBV12-3 or TRBV12-4 and TRBJ1-5; tentatively, D is TRBD1 (6 bases). V was clipped by 7 bases and J by 3 bases, with 10 bases between them. The CDR3 has 13 residues. The CDR3 sequence is CASTGQFNQPQHF. The CDR3 DNA is TGTGCCAGCACCGGACAGTTCAATCAGCCCCAGCATTTT.

The chain has TRBV5-1 and TRBJ2-1; possible D gene TRBD2, 6 bases. The CDR3 sequence is 13 residues long. V shed 4 bases and J shed 6 bases, with 11 bases lying between them. CDR1 is SGHRS, CDR2 YFSETQ, per germline. CDR3 nucleotides: TGCGCCAGCAGCACCGGGACTTTCAATGAGCAGTTCTTC. It translates to CASSTGTFNEQFF.

Comment on this clonotype: The junction shows a germline mismatch at one end, possibly a read error. J is TRBJ2-5 and V is TRBV7-7, with TRBD2 as a possible D gene (9 bases). Germline V lookup: CDR1 SSHAT, CDR2 FNYEAQ (reference sequence). The CDR3 has 16 amino acids. CDR3: CASSLGLAGTGETQYF. The CDR3 DNA sequence: TGTGCTAGCAGCTTAGGGCTAGCGGGGACAGGAGAGACCCAGTACTTC.

The chain has TRBV5-1 and TRBJ1-1; 11 bases line up with TRBD1. Germline CDR1 SGHRS, CDR2 YFSETQ. The CDR3 has 16 amino acids. V lost 3 bases, J lost 0 bases, and 4 bases stayed unmatched. For the CDR3, the DNA is TGCGCCAGCAGCTCGGACAGGGGGCGGTTGAACACTGAAGCTTTCTTT. Translation: CASSSDRGRLNTEAFF.

The table lists this clonotype with a few counts. The V and J genes are TRBV6-6 and TRBJ1-5; TRBD1 matches 8 bases. Germline-derived CDR1 and CDR2 are MNHNY and SVGAGI (reference sequence). The CDR3 length is 13 residues. The CDR3 sequence is CASQGAFNQPQHF. CDR3 coding DNA: TGTGCTAGCCAGGGGGCCTTCAATCAGCCCCAGCATTTT.

With respect to this clonotype: The conserved phenylalanine or tryptophan normally closing the CDR3 is absent here, so this likely arose from a read error. The V call is TRBV12-3 or TRBV12-4, the J call TRBJ2-7; D ambiguous. Trimming removed 3 bases at V and 7 bases at J, with 19 bases between. This CDR3 contains 15 residues. The CDR3 DNA is TGTGCCAGCAGTTTTGGAGACTTGCCGTTTGTGGAGCAGTACTGC. This gives the protein CASSFGDLPFVEQYC.

The rearrangement uses TRBV7-3 and TRBJ2-6; no clear D. V shed 5 bases and J shed 4 bases, with 12 bases lying between them. The length of the CDR3 is 15 residues. Germline CDR1 reads SGHTA; CDR2 reads FQGTGA. For the CDR3, the DNA is TGTGCCAGCAGCCCTATGGCAACGGGGGCCAACGTCCTGACTTTC. Its translation is CASSPMATGANVLTF.

V gene TRBV5-1 combines with J gene TRBJ1-2; weak D call: TRBD1 (6 bases). CDR1 SGHRS and CDR2 YFSETQ come from the germline V gene. The V end was cut by 4 bases, the J end by 7 bases, with 17 bases between. The CDR3 extends over 14 amino acids. The CDR3 region has the DNA TGCGCCAGCAGCGTCGGGACAACACTTTGTGGCTACACCTTC. This sequence encodes CASSVGTTLCGYTF.

J is TRBJ2-7 and V is TRBV29-1; D is tentatively TRBD1 or TRBD2 (5 bases each). Deletions cut 4 bases from V and 3 bases from J, with 13 bases between. Germline V lookup: CDR1 SQVTM, CDR2 ANQGSEA. The length of the CDR3 is 13 residues. The CDR3: CSVGGRDLYEQYF. In DNA, the CDR3 is TGCAGCGTTGGGGGCCGGGACCTCTACGAGCAGTACTTC.

This chain connects TRBV12-3 or TRBV12-4 to TRBJ1-5; TRBD1 matches 8 bases. Trimming cost V 6 bases and J 7 bases; bases outside gene matches: 8. The CDR3 is 14 amino acids. The CDR3 nucleotides are TGTGCCAGCAGCTCGGACAGGGCGGGACAGCCCCAGCATTTT. Protein: CASSSDRAGQPQHF.

As concerns this clonotype: At one boundary the junction diverges from the germline segment, which might be a read error. This chain links TRBV10-1 with TRBJ2-2; perhaps TRBD2 as D (5 bases). The CDR3 is 15 residues long. Per germline, CDR1 WNHNN and CDR2 SYGVQD (reference sequence). In nucleotides, the CDR3 is TGCGCCAGCAGTGAGCGTCCGGTGGGCACCGGGGAGCCGTTTTTT. Translating it yields CASSERPVGTGEPFF.

Only a few counts were recorded for this clonotype. V and J are TRBV20-1 and TRBJ1-5; D may be TRBD1 (6 bases). The germline V and J ends were trimmed by 5 bases and 3 bases, with 11 bases remaining between them. Germline CDR1 and CDR2: DFQATT and SNEGSKA (reference sequence). The CDR3 totals 13 residues. CDR3 amino acids: CSARTDDNQPQHF. CDR3 in DNA: TGCAGTGCTCGGACAGACGACAATCAGCCCCAGCATTTT.

This clonotype was recorded a few times. The rearrangement uses TRBV5-1 and TRBJ2-3, with TRBD2 identical over 9 bases. The CDR3 consists of 16 residues. The V and J ends lost 0 bases and 0 bases, in that order; junction bases with no gene match: 2. Germline V gene lookup returns CDR1 SGHRS and CDR2 YFSETQ. The DNA of the CDR3 is TGCGCCAGCAGCTTGGGGCTAGCGGGGAGCACAGATACGCAGTATTTT. Translation: CASSLGLAGSTDTQYF. Filled out from reference TRBV5-1 and TRBJ2-3, the complete variable domain reads KAGVTQTPRYLIKTRGQQVTLSCSPISGHRSVSWYQQTPGQGLQFLFEYFSETQRNKGNFPGRFSGRQFSNSRSEMNVSTLELGDSALYLCASSLGLAGSTDTQYFGPGTRLTVL.

The chain links TRBV20-1 to TRBJ2-4; the D is unclear. Germline CDR1 reads DFQATT; CDR2 reads SNEGSKA (reference sequence). V lost 0 bases and J lost 1, with 10 bases in between. The CDR3 has 15 amino acids. The CDR3 spells CSARDNYLAKNIQYF. The CDR3 DNA reads as TGCAGTGCTAGAGATAACTACCTGGCCAAAAACATTCAGTACTTC.

The V and J genes are TRBV11-2 and TRBJ1-1; tentatively, D is TRBD1 (6 bases). The CDR3 extends over 12 amino acids. Germline values: CDR1 SGHAT, CDR2 FQNNGV. Between the trimmed V and J ends, which lost 8 bases and 1 base, there was a span of 8 bases. The CDR3 loop reads CASGGPNTEAFF. The CDR3 bases are TGTGCCAGCGGGGGGCCGAACACTGAAGCTTTCTTT.